This TCR beta chain was captured by sequencing in a study of blood T cells in healthy people across ages. Primers used in a second PCR of about 6 to 12 cycles were a sample-barcoded 5' primer and a J-beta primer mix. Tagging of each cDNA molecule was performed by a template-switch adaptor with 12 random nucleotides. Via MiXCR, TCRdb re-called the 5' RACE reads, giving one row per CDR3 protein. The data contain about 930,000 distinct CDR3 sequences, 25% to 35% of them singletons. Findings and limits, study-wide: Reliance upon unsorted PBMCs precluded definitive naive versus antigen-experienced comparison.

This clonotype was found a few times. The target antigen is unknown. Germline CDR1 is DFQATT and CDR2 is SNEGSKA (reference sequence). This CDR3 spans 15 amino acids. V dropped 2 bases and J dropped 0; count of bases not matched to a gene: 7. This sample also appeared in a second study, on T cells of mothers and their children. That paper states: Mothers yielded over 8.5 million CDR3 reads, children some 2.9 million each.

What was sequenced was blood. The chain carries TRBV20-1 and TRBJ2-7; 7 bases fit TRBD2. The TCR originated in a woman in her 40s in good health. The CDR3 loop reads CSARPGRGSSYEQYF. CDR3 DNA sequence: TGCAGTGCTAGACCCGGGCGGGGGAGCTCCTACGAGCAGTACTTC.